This TCR beta chain was retrieved from a study of T cells in Graves' hyperthyroidism and ophthalmopathy. Background on the study: Peripheral blood was acquired at first diagnosis, ahead of any therapy whatsoever.

Amplified TCR beta CDR3 regions derived from RNA transcripts. First-round RT-PCR with HTBI primers amplified the TCR CDR3 region. A single record per CDR3 protein comes from TCRdb applying MiXCR to the multiplex PCR reads. The sample lists some 460,000 distinct CDR3 sequences; 15% to 18% were seen once. This clonotype came up many times. The CDR3 spans 13 residues. V was trimmed by 1 base and J by 3 bases, leaving 9 bases between them. Germline CDR1 reads DFQATT; CDR2 reads SNEGSKA (reference sequence). The study based diagnoses on clinical symptoms, serum thyroxine and TRAb, thyroid ultrasound and orbital computed tomography. PBMCs were obtained from over 8.5 ml fresh peripheral blood.

The chain links TRBV20-1 to TRBJ2-5, with D unclear. Material: blood. This clonotype was sampled from a woman between 18 and 30 years old with Graves' hyperthyroidism. CDR3 sequence (DNA): TGCAGTGCTAGAGTGCCCGGAAAAGAGACCCAGTACTTC. Encoded protein: CSARVPGKETQYF.